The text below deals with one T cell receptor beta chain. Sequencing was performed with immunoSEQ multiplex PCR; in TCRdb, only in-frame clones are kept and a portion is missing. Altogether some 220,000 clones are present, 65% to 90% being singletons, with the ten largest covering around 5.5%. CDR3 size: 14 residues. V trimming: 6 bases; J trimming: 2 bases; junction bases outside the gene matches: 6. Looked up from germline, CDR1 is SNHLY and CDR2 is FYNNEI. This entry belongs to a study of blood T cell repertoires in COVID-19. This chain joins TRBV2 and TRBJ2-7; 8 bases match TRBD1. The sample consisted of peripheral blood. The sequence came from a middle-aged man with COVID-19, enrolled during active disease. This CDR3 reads CASSVGQGPYEQYF. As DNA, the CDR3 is TGTGCCAGCAGCGTAGGACAGGGACCCTACGAGCAGTACTTC. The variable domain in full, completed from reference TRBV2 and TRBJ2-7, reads EPEVTQTPSHQVTQMGQEVILRCVPISNHLYFYWYRQILGQKVEFLVSFYNNEISEKSEIFDDQFSVERPDGSNFTLKIRSTKLEDSAMYFCASSVGQGPYEQYFGPGTRLTVT.